The source of this T cell receptor (beta chain) is a study of blood T cells in healthy people across ages. Points on this clonotype: Its antigen is not known.

It was with a sample-barcoded 5' primer and a J-beta primer mix that a second PCR of about 7 to 12 cycles was run. Each sample yielded at least 3 million CDR3-containing paired-end reads. From the 5' RACE reads, TCRdb called clonotypes with MiXCR, one entry per CDR3 protein. Among 700,000 to 850,000 distinct CDR3 sequences, about 37% were seen once, and the ten largest hold 10% to 15%. Points from the study as a whole: Among T cells, TCR beta diversity per million cells dropped roughly linearly as age rose.

Germline V gene data show CDR1 as SGHRS and CDR2 as YFSETQ. The V gene lost 0 bases and the J gene lost 3 bases, with 9 bases spanning the gap. The length of the CDR3 is 14 residues. The sequencing sample was made of blood. The receptor comes from a man younger than 35 in good health. This sequence joins TRBV5-1 and TRBJ1-2; D is undetermined. The CDR3, as DNA: TGCGCCAGCAGCTTGGATATGCCGGACTATGGCTACACCTTC. This codes for CASSLDMPDYGYTF.